These 10 T cell receptor beta chains originate from one sample sequenced in a study of CD8+ T cells in alopecia areata. Isolated RNA was reverse transcribed into cDNA used as the sequencing template. Some clones are missing from TCRdb's copy, which holds only in-frame ones; the method was immunoSEQ multiplex PCR. Of about 180,000 clones in the sample, more than 60% were seen once. This sample comprised CD4+ T cells sorted from blood, obtained at week 0. These receptors were obtained from a human donor with alopecia areata.

The chain couples TRBV19 to TRBJ1-6; no clear D. Germline values: CDR1 LNHDA, CDR2 SQIVND (reference sequence). The CDR3 is 13 residues long. Trimming removed 5 bases at V and 7 bases at J, with 9 bases between. In nucleotides, the CDR3 is TGTGCCAGTAGTTCAGTCTTAAATTCACCCCTCCACTTT. It translates to CASSSVLNSPLHF.

The chain uses TRBV7-2 and TRBJ2-7; D call uncertain. The length of the CDR3 is 14 residues. CDR1 is SGHTA, CDR2 FQGNSA, per germline. Trimming removed 2 bases from V and 6 bases from J, with 14 bases in between. The CDR3 DNA reads TGTGCCAGCAGCTTAACAGCTACGACTCCCGAGCAGTACTTC. As protein: CASSLTATTPEQYF.

The chain joins TRBV6-5 to TRBJ2-4; D is uncertain. The germline V gene encodes CDR1 MNHEY and CDR2 SVGAGI. The CDR3 runs to 14 residues. The V gene lost 0 bases and the J gene lost 0 bases, with 3 bases spanning the gap. CDR3 sequence (DNA): TGTGCCAGCAGTTACTCGATAGCCAAAAACATTCAGTACTTC. This codes for CASSYSIAKNIQYF.

The chain has TRBV2 and TRBJ2-4; 8 bases fit TRBD1. The trim removed 0 bases at V and 0 bases at J, leaving 7 bases unmatched. Germline CDR1 is SNHLY and CDR2 is FYNNEI. CDR3 size: 18 residues. The CDR3 nucleotides read TGTGCCAGCAGTGAAGCCCACAGGGGGGATCTAGCCAAAAACATTCAGTACTTC. The encoded protein is CASSEAHRGDLAKNIQYF.

This chain connects TRBV27 to TRBJ1-5; D is perhaps TRBD1 (6 bases). Germline CDR1 is MNHEY and CDR2 is SMNVEV (reference sequence). The CDR3 sequence is 13 residues long. Trimming removed 3 bases at V and 5 bases at J, with 8 bases between. The CDR3 loop reads CASSFTGYQPQHF. The CDR3 nucleotides are TGTGCCAGCAGTTTTACAGGGTATCAGCCCCAGCATTTT.

CDR3: CSVDEHGYTF. The CDR3 DNA reads as TGCAGCGTTGATGAGCATGGCTACACCTTC. The chain is built from TRBV29-1 and TRBJ1-2, with D unresolved. CDR3 length equals 10 residues. V was shortened by 3 bases and J by 6 bases, with 5 bases between the two germline ends. CDR1 is SQVTM and CDR2 is ANQGSEA in the germline V gene.

This rearrangement joins TRBV9 to TRBJ2-2; D possibly corresponds to TRBD1 (6 bases). Looked up from germline, CDR1 is SGDLS and CDR2 is YYNGEE. This CDR3 spans 15 amino acids. Trimming cost V 3 bases and J 6 bases, with 15 bases left between them. The CDR3 sequence is CASSATGFGSGELFF. In nucleotides, the CDR3 is TGTGCCAGCAGCGCCACAGGGTTCGGGTCCGGGGAGCTGTTTTTT.

The CDR3 sequence: CASRPGEETQYF. The CDR3 nucleotides are TGTGCCAGCAGACCAGGGGAGGAGACCCAGTACTTC. The chain couples TRBV25-1 to TRBJ2-5; possibly TRBD1 for D (6 bases). V was pared by 6 bases and J by 5 bases, with 10 bases between. Germline-derived CDR1 and CDR2 are MGHDK and SYGVNS. This CDR3 is 12 amino acids long.

The V and J genes are TRBV27 and TRBJ2-7; no clear D gene. The germline V gene encodes CDR1 MNHEY and CDR2 SMNVEV (reference sequence). The CDR3 spans 13 residues. Deletions cut 5 bases from V and 6 bases from J, with 14 bases between. CDR3 DNA: TGTGCCAGCAGTCCAGAACCCCGAAGCGAGCAGTACTTC. It translates to CASSPEPRSEQYF.

The gene calls are TRBV30 and TRBJ2-2; D is undetermined. The germline V and J ends were trimmed by 4 bases and 0 bases, with 15 bases remaining between them. This CDR3 is built from 16 residues. The germline V gene encodes CDR1 GTSNPN and CDR2 SVGIG (reference sequence). CDR3 nucleotides: TGTGCCTGGACCCACCGAAAGCCCGCGAACACCGGGGAGCTGTTTTTT. It specifies CAWTHRKPANTGELFF. Full variable domain (outside the CDR3, taken from reference TRBV30 and TRBJ2-2): SQTIHQWPATLVQPVGSPLSLECTVEGTSNPNLYWYRQAAGRGLQLLFYSVGIGQISSEVPQNLSASRPQDRQFILSSKKLLLSDSGFYLCAWTHRKPANTGELFFGEGSRLTVL.